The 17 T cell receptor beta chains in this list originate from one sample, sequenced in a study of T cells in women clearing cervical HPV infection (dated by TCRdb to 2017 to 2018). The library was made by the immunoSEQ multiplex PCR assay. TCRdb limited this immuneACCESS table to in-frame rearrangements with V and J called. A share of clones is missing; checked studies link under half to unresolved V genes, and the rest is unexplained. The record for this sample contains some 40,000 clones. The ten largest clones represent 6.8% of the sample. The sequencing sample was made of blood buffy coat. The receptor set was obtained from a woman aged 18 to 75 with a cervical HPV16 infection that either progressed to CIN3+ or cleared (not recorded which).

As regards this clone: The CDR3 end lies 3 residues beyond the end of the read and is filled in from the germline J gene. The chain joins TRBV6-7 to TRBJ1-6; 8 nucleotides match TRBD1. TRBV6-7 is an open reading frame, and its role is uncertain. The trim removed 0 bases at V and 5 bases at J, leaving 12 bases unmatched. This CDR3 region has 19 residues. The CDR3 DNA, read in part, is TGTGCCAGCAGTTACTCGAAAAGTCGACAGGGGAGGAATAATTCACCC. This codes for CASSYSKSRQGRNNSP. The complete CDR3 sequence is CASSYSKSRQGRNNSPLHF.

The CDR3 reads CSATSGQRRGPQHF. The CDR3 bases that were read are TGCAGTGCAACGTCGGGACAGAGAAGAGGGCCC. This rearrangement joins TRBV20-1 to TRBJ1-5; 7 bases are a match to TRBD1. Sequencing ends 3 residues short of the CDR3 end; the germline J gene provides the rest. This CDR3 spans 14 amino acids. Per germline, CDR1 DFQATT and CDR2 SNEGSKA (reference sequence). J gave up 9 bases and V 6 bases, and 14 bases lay outside the gene matches.

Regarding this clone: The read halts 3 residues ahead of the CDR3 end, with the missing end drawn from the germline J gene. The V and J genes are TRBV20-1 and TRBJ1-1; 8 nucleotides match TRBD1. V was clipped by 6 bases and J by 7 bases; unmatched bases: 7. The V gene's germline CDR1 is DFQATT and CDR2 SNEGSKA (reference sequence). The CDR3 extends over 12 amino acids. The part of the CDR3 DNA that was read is TGCAGTGCCAGGACAGGGATGTTTGAA. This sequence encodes CSARTGMFE. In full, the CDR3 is CSARTGMFEAFF.

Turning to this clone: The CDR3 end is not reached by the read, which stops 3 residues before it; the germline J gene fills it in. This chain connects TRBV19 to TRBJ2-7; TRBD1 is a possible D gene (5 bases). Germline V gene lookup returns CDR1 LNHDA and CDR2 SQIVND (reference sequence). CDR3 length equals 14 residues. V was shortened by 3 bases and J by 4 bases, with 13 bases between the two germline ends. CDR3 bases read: TGTGCCAGTAGTATTACCCCCCCAGGGTACGAG. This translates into CASSITPPGYE. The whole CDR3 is CASSITPPGYEQYF.

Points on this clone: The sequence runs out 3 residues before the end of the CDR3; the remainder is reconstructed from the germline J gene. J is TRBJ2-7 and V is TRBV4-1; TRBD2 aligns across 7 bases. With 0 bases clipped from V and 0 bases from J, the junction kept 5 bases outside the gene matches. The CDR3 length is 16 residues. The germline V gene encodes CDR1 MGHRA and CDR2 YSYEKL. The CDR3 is CASSQDRGGSSYEQYF. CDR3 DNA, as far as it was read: TGCGCCAGCAGCCAAGATCGCGGCGGGAGCTCCTACGAG.

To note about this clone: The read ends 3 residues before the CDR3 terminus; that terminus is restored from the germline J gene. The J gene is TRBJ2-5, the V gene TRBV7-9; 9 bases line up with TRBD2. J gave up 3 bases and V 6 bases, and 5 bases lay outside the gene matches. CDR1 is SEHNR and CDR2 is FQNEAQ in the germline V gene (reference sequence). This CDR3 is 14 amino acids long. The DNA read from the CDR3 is TGTGCCAGCAGTGGTAGCGGGGGCAAAGAGACC. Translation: CASSGSGGKET. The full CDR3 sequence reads CASSGSGGKETQYF. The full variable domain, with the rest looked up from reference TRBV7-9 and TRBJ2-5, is DTGVSQNPRHKITKRGQNVTFRCDPISEHNRLYWYRQTLGQGPEFLTYFQNEAQLEKSRLLSDRFSAERPKGSFSTLEIQRTEQGDSAMYLCASSGSGGKETQYFGPGTRLLVL.

The CDR3 loop reads CASSGAGEGASGRAEADTYTF. The CDR3 bases that were read are TGTGCCAGTAGCGGGGCGGGGGAAGGGGCTAGCGGGAGGGCCGAGGCAGATACG. This chain links TRBV19 with TRBJ1-2; a possible D gene is TRBD1 (5 bases). The CDR3 is cut off 3 residues early in the read; its end comes from the germline J gene. The CDR3 sequence is 21 residues long. CDR1 LNHDA and CDR2 SQIVND come from the germline V gene (reference sequence). Variable domain in full (rest from reference TRBV19 and TRBJ1-2): DGGITQSPKYLFRKEGQNVTLSCEQNLNHDAMYWYRQDPGQGLRLIYYSQIVNDFQKGDIAEGYSVSREKKESFPLTVTSAQKNPTAFYLCASSGAGEGASGRAEADTYTFGSGTRLTVV.

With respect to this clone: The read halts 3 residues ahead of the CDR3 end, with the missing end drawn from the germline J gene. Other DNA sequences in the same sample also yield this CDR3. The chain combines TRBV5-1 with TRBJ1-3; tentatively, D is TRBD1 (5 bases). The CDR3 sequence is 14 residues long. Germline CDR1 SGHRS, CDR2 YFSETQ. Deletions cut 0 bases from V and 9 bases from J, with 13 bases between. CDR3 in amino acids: CASSLGVSGGTIYF. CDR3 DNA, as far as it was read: TGCGCCAGCAGCTTGGGGGTCTCGGGGGGCACC.

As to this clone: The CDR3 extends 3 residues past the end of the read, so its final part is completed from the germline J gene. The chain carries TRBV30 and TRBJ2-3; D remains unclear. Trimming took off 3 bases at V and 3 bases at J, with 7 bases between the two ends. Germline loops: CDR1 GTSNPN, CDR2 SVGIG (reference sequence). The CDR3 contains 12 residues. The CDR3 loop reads CAWRISTDTQYF. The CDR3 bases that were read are TGTGCCTGGAGGATCAGTACAGATACG.

Partial CDR3 DNA: TGCAGTGCTCTCCCGGTAGCGGGAGCGGCAGATACG. It specifies CSALPVAGAADT. The whole CDR3 sequence reads CSALPVAGAADTQYF. The V gene is TRBV20-1, the J gene TRBJ2-3; 9 bases align to TRBD2. The read ends 3 residues shy of where the CDR3 ends; the end is completed using the germline J gene. Germline trimming cut 5 bases from V and 4 bases from J; bases unmatched to any gene: 10. CDR1 DFQATT and CDR2 SNEGSKA come from the germline V gene (reference sequence). There are 15 residues in the CDR3.

The CDR3 loop reads CASCEGGAQPQHF. CDR3 bases read: TGTGCCAGCTGCGAGGGGGGGGCTCAGCCC. The rearrangement joins TRBV2 to TRBJ1-5; a possible D gene is TRBD1 (6 bases). The read ends 3 residues early relative to the CDR3; the germline J gene fills the gap. Germline V gene data show CDR1 as SNHLY and CDR2 as FYNNEI. This CDR3 comprises 13 residues. V lost 8 bases to trimming and J lost 6 bases, with 14 bases between them.

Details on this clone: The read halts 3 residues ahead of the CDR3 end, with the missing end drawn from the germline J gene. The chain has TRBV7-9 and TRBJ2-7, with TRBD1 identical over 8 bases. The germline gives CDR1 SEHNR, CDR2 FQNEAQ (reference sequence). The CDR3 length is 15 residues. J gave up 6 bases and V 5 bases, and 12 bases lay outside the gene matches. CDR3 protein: CASSPAQGVPLEQYF. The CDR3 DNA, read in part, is TGTGCCAGCAGCCCTGCACAGGGGGTTCCCCTCGAG.

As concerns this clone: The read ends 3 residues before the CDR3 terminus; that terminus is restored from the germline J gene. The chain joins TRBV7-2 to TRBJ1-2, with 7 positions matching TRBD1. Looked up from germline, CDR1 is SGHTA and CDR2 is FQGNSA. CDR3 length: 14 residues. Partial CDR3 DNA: TGTGCCAGCAGCTATTCGGGGACAGTCAATGAC. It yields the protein CASSYSGTVND. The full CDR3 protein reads CASSYSGTVNDYTF.

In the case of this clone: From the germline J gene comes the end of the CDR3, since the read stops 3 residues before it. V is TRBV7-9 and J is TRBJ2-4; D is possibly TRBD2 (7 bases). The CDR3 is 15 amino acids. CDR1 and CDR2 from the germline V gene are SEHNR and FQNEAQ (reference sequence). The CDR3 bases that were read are TGTGCCAGCAGCTTAGGGGGGGGCGGGCCGGATGGT. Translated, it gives CASSLGGGGPDG. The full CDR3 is CASSLGGGGPDGQYF.

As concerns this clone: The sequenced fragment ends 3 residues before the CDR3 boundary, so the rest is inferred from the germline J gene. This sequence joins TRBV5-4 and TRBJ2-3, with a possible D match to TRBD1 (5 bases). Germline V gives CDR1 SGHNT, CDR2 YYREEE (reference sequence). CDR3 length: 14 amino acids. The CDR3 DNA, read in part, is TGTGCCAGCATCCCAGGGTCCTTCAATCAGCCG. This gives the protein CASIPGSFNQP. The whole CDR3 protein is CASIPGSFNQPQYF.

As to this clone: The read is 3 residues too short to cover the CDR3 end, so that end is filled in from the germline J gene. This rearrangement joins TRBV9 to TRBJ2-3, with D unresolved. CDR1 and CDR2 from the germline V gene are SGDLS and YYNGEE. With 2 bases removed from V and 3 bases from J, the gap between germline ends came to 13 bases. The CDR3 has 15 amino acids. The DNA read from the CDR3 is TGTGCCAGCAGCGTCGGTGCGGTAGTAACAGATACG. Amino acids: CASSVGAVVTDT. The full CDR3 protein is CASSVGAVVTDTQYF. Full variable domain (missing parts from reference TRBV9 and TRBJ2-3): DSGVTQTPKHLITATGQRVTLRCSPRSGDLSVYWYQQSLDQGLQFLIQYYNGEERAKGNILERFSAQQFPDLHSELNLSSLELGDSALYFCASSVGAVVTDTQYFGPGTRLTVL.

Incomplete CDR3 DNA: TGTGCCAGCAGCATTAGCGGGGGAAGCACAGATACG. Translating it yields CASSISGGSTDT. The entire CDR3 protein is CASSISGGSTDTQYF. The J gene is TRBJ2-3, the V gene TRBV7-3, with 9 bases identical to TRBD2. The read finishes 3 residues shy of the CDR3 end, and the germline J gene is used to complete it. Trimming cost V 5 bases and J 0 bases; bases outside gene matches: 3. The germline CDR1 and CDR2 sequences are SGHTA and FQGTGA. The CDR3 totals 15 residues.